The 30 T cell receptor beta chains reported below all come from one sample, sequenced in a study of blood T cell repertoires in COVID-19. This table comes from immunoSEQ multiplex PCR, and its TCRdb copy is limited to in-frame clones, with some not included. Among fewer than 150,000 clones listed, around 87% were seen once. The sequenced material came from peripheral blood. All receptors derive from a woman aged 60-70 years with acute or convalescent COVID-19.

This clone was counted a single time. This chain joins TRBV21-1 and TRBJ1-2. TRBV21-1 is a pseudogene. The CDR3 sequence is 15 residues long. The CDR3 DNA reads TGTGCCAGCAGAGTTGAGGGAAACTATTACTATGGCTACACCTTC. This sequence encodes CASRVEGNYYYGYTF.

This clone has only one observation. CDR3: CASSPYLGTSGRGNYNEQFF. The CDR3 DNA reads as TGTGCCAGCAGCCCCTATCTTGGGACTAGCGGGAGGGGGAACTACAATGAGCAGTTCTTC. The gene calls are TRBV9 and TRBJ2-1; 16 nucleotides align to TRBD2. This CDR3 is built from 20 residues. V trimming: 4 bases; J trimming: 3 bases; junction bases outside the gene matches: 13. In germline, CDR1 is SGDLS, CDR2 YYNGEE.

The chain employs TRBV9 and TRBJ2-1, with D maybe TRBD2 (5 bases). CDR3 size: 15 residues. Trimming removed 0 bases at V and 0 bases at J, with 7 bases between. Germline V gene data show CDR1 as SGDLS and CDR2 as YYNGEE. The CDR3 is CASSVGRASYNEQFF. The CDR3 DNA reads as TGTGCCAGCAGCGTAGGGCGGGCCTCCTACAATGAGCAGTTCTTC.

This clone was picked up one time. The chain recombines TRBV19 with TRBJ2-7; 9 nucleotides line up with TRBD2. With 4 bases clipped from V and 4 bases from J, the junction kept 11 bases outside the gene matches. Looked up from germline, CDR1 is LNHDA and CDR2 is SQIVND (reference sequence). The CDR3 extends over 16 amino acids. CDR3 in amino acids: CASSTLLAGAGYEQYF. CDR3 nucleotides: TGTGCCAGTAGTACGCTGTTAGCGGGAGCGGGTTACGAGCAGTACTTC. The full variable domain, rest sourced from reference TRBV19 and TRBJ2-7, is DGGITQSPKYLFRKEGQNVTLSCEQNLNHDAMYWYRQDPGQGLRLIYYSQIVNDFQKGDIAEGYSVSREKKESFPLTVTSAQKNPTAFYLCASSTLLAGAGYEQYFGPGTRLTVT.

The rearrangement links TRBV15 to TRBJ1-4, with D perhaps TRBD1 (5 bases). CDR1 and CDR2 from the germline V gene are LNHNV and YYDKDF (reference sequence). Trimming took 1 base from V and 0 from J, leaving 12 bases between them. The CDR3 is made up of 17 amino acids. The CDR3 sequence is CATSRGLGGATNEKLFF. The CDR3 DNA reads TGTGCCACCAGCAGAGGACTCGGGGGGGCAACTAATGAAAAACTGTTTTTT.

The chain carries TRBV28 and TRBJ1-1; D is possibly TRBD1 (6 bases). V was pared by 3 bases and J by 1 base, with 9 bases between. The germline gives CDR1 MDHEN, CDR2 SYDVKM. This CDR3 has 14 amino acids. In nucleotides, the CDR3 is TGTGCCAGCAGTTTGCGACAGGAGAACACTGAAGCTTTCTTT. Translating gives CASSLRQENTEAFF.

The CDR3 spells CASSHPRLAGLTDTQYF. DNA for the CDR3: TGTGCCAGCAGCCACCCCAGACTAGCGGGTCTCACAGATACGCAGTATTTT. The chain recombines TRBV3-1 (or the pseudogene TRBV3-2) with TRBJ2-3, with 10 bases matching TRBD2. The CDR3 spans 17 residues. Germline loops: CDR1 LGHDT, CDR2 YNNKEL (reference sequence). V shed 3 bases and J 2 bases; nucleotides not matched to a gene: 8.

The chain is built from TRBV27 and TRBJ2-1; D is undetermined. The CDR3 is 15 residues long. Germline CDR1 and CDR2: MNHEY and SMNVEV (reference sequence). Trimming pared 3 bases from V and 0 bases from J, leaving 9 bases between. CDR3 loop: CASSFGGRSYNEQFF. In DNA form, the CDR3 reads TGTGCCAGCAGTTTTGGTGGCCGCTCCTACAATGAGCAGTTCTTC.

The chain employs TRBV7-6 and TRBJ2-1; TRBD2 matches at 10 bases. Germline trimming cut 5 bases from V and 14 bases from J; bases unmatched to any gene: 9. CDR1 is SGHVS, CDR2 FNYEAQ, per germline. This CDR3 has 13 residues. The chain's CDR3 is CASSLEESGREFF. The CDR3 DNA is TGTGCCAGCAGCCTGGAGGAGAGCGGGAGGGAGTTCTTC.

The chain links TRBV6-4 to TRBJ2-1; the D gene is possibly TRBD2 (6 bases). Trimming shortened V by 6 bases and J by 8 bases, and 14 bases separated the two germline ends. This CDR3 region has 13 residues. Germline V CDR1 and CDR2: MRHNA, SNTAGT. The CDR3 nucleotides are TGTGCCAGCAGCCCACGAGCGGGCGATGAGCAGTTCTTC. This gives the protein CASSPRAGDEQFF.

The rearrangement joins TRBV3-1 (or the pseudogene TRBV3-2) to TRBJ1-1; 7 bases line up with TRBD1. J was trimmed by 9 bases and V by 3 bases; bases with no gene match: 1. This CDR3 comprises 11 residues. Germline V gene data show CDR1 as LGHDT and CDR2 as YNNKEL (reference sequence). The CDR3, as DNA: TGTGCCAGCAGCCAGGGACAGAAAGCTTTCTTT. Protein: CASSQGQKAFF.

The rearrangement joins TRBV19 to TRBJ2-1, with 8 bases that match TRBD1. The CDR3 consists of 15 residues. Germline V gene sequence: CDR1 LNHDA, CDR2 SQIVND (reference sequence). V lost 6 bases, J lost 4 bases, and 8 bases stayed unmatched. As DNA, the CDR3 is TGTGCCAGTAGCCTCCAGGACAGGGCTTACAATGAGCAGTTCTTC. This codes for CASSLQDRAYNEQFF.

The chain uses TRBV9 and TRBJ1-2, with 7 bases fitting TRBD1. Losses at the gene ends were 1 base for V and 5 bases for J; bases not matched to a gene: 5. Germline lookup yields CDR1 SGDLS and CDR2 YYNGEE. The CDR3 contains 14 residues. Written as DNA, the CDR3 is TGTGCCAGCAGCGTAACCGCACAGGGGTATGGCTACACCTTC. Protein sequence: CASSVTAQGYGYTF.

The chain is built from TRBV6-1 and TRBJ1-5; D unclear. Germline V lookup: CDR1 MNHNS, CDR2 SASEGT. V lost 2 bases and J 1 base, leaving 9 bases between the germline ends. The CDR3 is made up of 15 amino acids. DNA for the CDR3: TGTGCCAGCAGTGAACTGACAAGGAGCAATCAGCCCCAGCATTTT. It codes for CASSELTRSNQPQHF.

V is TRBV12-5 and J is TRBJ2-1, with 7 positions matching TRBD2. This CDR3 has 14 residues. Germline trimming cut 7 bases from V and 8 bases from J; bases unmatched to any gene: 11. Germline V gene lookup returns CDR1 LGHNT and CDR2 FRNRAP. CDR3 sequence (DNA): TGTGCTAGTGCCTTAGCGGGTGGAGGCTATGAGCAGTTCTTC. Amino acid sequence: CASALAGGGYEQFF.

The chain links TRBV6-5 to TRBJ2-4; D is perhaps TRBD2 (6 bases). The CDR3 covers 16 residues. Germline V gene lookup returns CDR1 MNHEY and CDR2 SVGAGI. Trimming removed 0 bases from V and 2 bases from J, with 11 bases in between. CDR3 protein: CASSYSGGETKNIQYF. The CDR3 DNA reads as TGTGCCAGCAGTTACTCAGGCGGGGAGACCAAAAACATTCAGTACTTC.

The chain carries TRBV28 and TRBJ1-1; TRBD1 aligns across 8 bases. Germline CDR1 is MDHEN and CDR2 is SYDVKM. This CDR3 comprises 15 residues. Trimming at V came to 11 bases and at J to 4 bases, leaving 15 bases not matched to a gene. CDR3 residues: CAAGTGGGVFTEAFF. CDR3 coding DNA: TGTGCCGCCGGGACAGGTGGTGGTGTCTTCACTGAAGCTTTCTTT.

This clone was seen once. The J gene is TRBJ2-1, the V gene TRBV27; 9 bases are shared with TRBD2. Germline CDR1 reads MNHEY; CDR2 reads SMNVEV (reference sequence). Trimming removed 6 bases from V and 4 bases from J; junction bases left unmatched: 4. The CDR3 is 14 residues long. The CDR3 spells CASSRAGGYNEQFF. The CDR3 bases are TGTGCCAGCAGCCGCGCGGGGGGGTACAATGAGCAGTTCTTC.

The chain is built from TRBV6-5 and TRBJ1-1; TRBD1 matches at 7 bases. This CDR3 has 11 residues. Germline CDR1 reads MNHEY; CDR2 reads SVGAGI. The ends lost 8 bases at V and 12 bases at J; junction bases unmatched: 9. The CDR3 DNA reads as TGTGCCAGCTTTCAGGGGGGTGCATCTTTCTTT. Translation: CASFQGGASFF.

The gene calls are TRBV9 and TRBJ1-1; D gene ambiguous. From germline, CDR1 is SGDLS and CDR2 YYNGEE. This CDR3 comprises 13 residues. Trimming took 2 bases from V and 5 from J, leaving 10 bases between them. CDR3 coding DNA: TGTGCCAGCAGCGTCTCCGGAGGGACTGAAGCTTTCTTT. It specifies CASSVSGGTEAFF.

The CDR3 DNA is TGTGCCAGCAGCTTAGGGACTAGCGGCGCAGAGACCCAGTACTTC. Encoded protein: CASSLGTSGAETQYF. The chain uses TRBV7-3 and TRBJ2-5, with 11 bases aligning to TRBD2. The V segment lost 2 bases and the J segment 4 bases; nucleotides outside the gene matches: 3. Germline V CDR1 and CDR2: SGHTA, FQGTGA. The CDR3 has 15 residues.

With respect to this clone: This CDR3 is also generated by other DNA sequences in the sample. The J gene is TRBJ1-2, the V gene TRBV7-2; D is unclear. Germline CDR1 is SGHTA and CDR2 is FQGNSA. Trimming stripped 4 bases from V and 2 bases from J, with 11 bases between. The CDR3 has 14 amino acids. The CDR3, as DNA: TGTGCCAGCAGCTCCCTGGGAGCGAACTATGGCTACACCTTC. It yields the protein CASSSLGANYGYTF.

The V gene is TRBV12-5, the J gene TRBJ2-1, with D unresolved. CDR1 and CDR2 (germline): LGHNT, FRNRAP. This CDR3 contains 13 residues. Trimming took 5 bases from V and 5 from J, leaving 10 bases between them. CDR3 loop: CASGPKTHNEQFF. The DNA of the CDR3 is TGTGCTAGTGGTCCTAAGACTCACAATGAGCAGTTCTTC.

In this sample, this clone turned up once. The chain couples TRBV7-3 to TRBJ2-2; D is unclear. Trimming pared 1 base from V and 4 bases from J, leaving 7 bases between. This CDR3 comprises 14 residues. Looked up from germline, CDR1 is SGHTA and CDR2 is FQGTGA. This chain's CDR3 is CASSLNRATGELFF. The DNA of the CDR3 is TGTGCCAGCAGCTTAAATCGCGCCACCGGGGAGCTGTTTTTT. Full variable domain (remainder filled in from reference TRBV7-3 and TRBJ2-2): GAGVSQTPSNKVTEKGKYVELRCDPISGHTALYWYRQSLGQGPEFLIYFQGTGAADDSGLPNDRFFAVRPEGSVSTLKIQRTERGDSAVYLCASSLNRATGELFFGEGSRLTVL.

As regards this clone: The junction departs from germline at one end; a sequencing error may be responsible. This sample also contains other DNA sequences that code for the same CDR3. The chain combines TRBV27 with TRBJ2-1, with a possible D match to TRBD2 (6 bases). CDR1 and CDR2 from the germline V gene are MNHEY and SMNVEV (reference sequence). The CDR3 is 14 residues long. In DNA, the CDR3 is TGTGCCAGCAGTAGACTAGGAGCGGACAATGAACAGTTCTTC. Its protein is CASSRLGADNEQFF.

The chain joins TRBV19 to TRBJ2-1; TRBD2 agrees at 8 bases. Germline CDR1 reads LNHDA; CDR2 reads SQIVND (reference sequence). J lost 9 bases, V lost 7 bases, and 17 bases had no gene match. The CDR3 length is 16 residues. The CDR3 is CASIPSPGLEGAEQFF. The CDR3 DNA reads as TGTGCCAGTATACCCTCGCCGGGACTAGAAGGGGCTGAGCAGTTCTTC.

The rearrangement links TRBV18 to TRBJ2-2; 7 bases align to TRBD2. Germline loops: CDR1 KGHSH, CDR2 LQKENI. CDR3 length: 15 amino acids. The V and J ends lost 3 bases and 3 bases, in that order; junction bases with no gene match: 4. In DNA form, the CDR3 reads TGTGCCAGCTCACCCGGGACTAAAGACACCGGGGAGCTGTTTTTT. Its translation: CASSPGTKDTGELFF.

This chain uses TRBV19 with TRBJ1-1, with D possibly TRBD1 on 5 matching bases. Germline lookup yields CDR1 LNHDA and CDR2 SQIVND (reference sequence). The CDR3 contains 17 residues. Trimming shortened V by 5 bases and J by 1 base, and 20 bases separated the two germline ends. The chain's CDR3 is CASSPGGGRSRNTEAFF. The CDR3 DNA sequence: TGTGCCAGTAGTCCCGGGGGAGGAAGGTCCCGGAACACTGAAGCTTTCTTT.

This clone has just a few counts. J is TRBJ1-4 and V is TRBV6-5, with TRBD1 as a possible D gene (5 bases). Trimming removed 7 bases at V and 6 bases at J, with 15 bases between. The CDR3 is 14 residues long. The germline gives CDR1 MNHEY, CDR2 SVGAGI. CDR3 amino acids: CASTRQSSDEKLFF. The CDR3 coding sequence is TGTGCCAGCACTCGACAGTCTTCGGATGAAAAACTGTTTTTT.

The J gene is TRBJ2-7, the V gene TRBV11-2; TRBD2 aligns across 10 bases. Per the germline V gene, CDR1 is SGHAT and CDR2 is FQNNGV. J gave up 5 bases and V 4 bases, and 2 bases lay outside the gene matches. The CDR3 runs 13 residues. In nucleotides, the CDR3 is TGTGCCAGCAGCTCTAGCGGGAGCCACGAGCAGTACTTC. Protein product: CASSSSGSHEQYF.